These T cell receptor beta chains were read from a single sample in a study of T cell responses to AZD1222 COVID-19 vaccine. The repertoire was sequenced with immunoSEQ multiplex PCR; TCRdb's copy has only in-frame clones and lacks some. The sample lists around 120,000 clones, about 90% occurring once. The specimen was peripheral blood, collected 28 days after the second AZD1222 dose. The source is an adult who received the AZD1222 COVID-19 vaccine. Each CDR3 is given with its conserved first and last residue. D genes are given only for firm matches. Size tells how often a clone was seen (once, few, many) or the class of an expanded clone, and some rows leave it out.

-	TRBV6-5	-	TRBJ1-5	TGTGCCAGCAGTAGAGGAGATCAGCCCCAGCATTTT	CASSRGDQPQHF
-	TRBV6-5	-	TRBJ1-6	TGTGCCAGCCAGGGATTTTCGAATAATTCACCCCTCCACTTT	CASQGFSNNSPLHF
-	TRBV19	-	TRBJ2-3	TGTGCCAGTAAGGGGCAGGGGACAGATACGCAGTATTTT	CASKGQGTDTQYF
-	TRBV21-1	-	TRBJ1-6	TGTGCCAGCAGCAAGCAGGGGACAGGGATTTCACCCCTCCACTTT	CASSKQGTGISPLHF
-	TRBV7-8	-	TRBJ2-1	TGTGCCAGCAGCCTAGGGCCTGACTATGAGCAGTTCTTC	CASSLGPDYEQFF
-	TRBV19	-	TRBJ1-2	TGTGCCAGTAATGAAGGGTATGGCTACACCTTC	CASNEGYGYTF
-	TRBV19	-	TRBJ1-2	TGTGCCACCCACGGGGGTCTAGAGAATGGCTACACCTTC	CATHGGLENGYTF
-	TRBV5-6	once	TRBJ2-1	TGTGCCAGCAGCTTGGGTAGGAGCTCCTACAATGAGCAGTTCTTC	CASSLGRSSYNEQFF
TRBD1	TRBV10-3	-	TRBJ1-1	TGTGCCATTGCCGGGACAGAGAACACTGAAGCTTTCTTT	CAIAGTENTEAFF
-	TRBV7-2	-	TRBJ2-3	TGTGCCAGCAGCCAAGGGGGTAGCACGAATACGCAGTATTTT	CASSQGGSTNTQYF
-	TRBV19	-	TRBJ1-2	TGTGCCAGTAGTCTTCAGGGTGAGGGTGGAACTAACTATGGCTACACCTTC	CASSLQGEGGTNYGYTF
-	TRBV3-1/TRBV3-2	-	TRBJ1-6	TGTGCCAGCAGCCAAGAAGGGACCAATTCACCCCTCCACTTT	CASSQEGTNSPLHF
-	TRBV6-2/TRBV6-3	-	TRBJ2-7	TGTGCCAGCAGTTACGGGCAACTCCAGTACGAGCAGTACTTC	CASSYGQLQYEQYF
-	TRBV19	-	TRBJ1-1	TGTGCCAGTAGTACCCAAACGAACACTGAAGCTTTCTTT	CASSTQTNTEAFF
-	TRBV7-2	-	TRBJ2-6	TGTGCCAGCAGCCTCAGAGACTCTGGGGCCAACGTCCTGACTTTC	CASSLRDSGANVLTF
-	TRBV19	-	TRBJ1-1	TGTGCCAGCATAGTCGGCACTGAAGCTTTCTTT	CASIVGTEAFF
TRBD1	TRBV5-1	-	TRBJ1-6	TGCGCCAGCAGCATCTCCGGTACAGGGGTTGGGAATTCACCCCTCCACTTT	CASSISGTGVGNSPLHF
-	TRBV3-1/TRBV3-2	-	TRBJ1-1	TGTGCCAGCAGCCTCGGGATCGGGTCTGAAGCTTTCTTT	CASSLGIGSEAFF
-	TRBV7-2	-	TRBJ1-5	TGTGCCAGCAGCTTTCGGATAGGCCCTCAGCCCCAGCATTTT	CASSFRIGPQPQHF
-	TRBV5-1	-	TRBJ2-3	TGCGCCAGCAGCTTGGAGGGGGTCCCTAGCACAGATACGCAGTATTTT	CASSLEGVPSTDTQYF
-	TRBV15	-	TRBJ1-2	TGTGCCACCAGCAGAGATCGGAACGTAGGGGCCTATGGCTACACCTTC	CATSRDRNVGAYGYTF
-	TRBV4-2	-	TRBJ2-7	TGTGCCAGCAGCCAAGAAGTAGGGGGTAGCTCCTACGAGCAGTACTTC	CASSQEVGGSSYEQYF
-	TRBV24-1	-	TRBJ2-3	TGTGCCACCGGGGGGCGGGATGACACAGATACGCAGTATTTT	CATGGRDDTDTQYF
TRBD2	TRBV25-1	-	TRBJ2-2	TGTGCCAGCAGTCCCCCGGGAGCGGGGGTCCCGAACACCGGGGAGCTGTTTTTT	CASSPPGAGVPNTGELFF
TRBD1	TRBV6-2/TRBV6-3	-	TRBJ1-2	TGTGCCAGCAGTTCGCCAAGACAGGGAAAGGACTATGGCTACACCTTC	CASSSPRQGKDYGYTF
TRBD1	TRBV7-2	-	TRBJ1-3	TGTGCCAGCAGCTCCCTAAGGGGGCGGAGCTCTGGAAACACCATATATTTT	CASSSLRGRSSGNTIYF
-	TRBV5-1	-	TRBJ2-2	TGCGCCAGCAGCTTGAGGCGTGGGGACACCGGGGAGCTGTTTTTT	CASSLRRGDTGELFF
-	TRBV29-1	-	TRBJ1-4	TGCAGCGGGCTACAGGCAACTAATGAAAAACTGTTTTTT	CSGLQATNEKLFF
-	TRBV27	-	TRBJ2-5	TGTGCCAGCAGGGGACGGTTAGGTGAGACCCAGTACTTC	CASRGRLGETQYF
TRBD1	TRBV18	-	TRBJ1-1	TGTGCCAGCTCACCACCCAGGACAGGCCGAGACACTGAAGCTTTCTTT	CASSPPRTGRDTEAFF
-	TRBV6-1	-	TRBJ1-1	TGTGCCAGCAGTGAAATGTTGGACACGAACACTGAAGCTTTCTTT	CASSEMLDTNTEAFF
-	TRBV7-8	-	TRBJ1-6	TGTGCCAGCAGCTTGGGGCTCACGGATAATTCACCCCTCCACTTT	CASSLGLTDNSPLHF
-	TRBV11-3	-	TRBJ1-2	TGTGCCAGCAGTACCGAGAGTACGGCGACAGGAGACTATGGCTACACCTTC	CASSTESTATGDYGYTF
-	TRBV2	-	TRBJ2-2	TGTGCCAGCAGAAGTGGGACGGTTGGCACCGGGGAGCTGTTTTTT	CASRSGTVGTGELFF
TRBD1	TRBV13	once	TRBJ2-5	TGTGCCAGCAGCACCAAGACAGGGGTCCCAGAGACCCAGTACTTC	CASSTKTGVPETQYF
TRBD1	TRBV4-3	once	TRBJ1-3	TGCGCCAGCAGCCAAGCCGGGACAGGGACTGGAAACACCATATATTTT	CASSQAGTGTGNTIYF
-	TRBV28	-	TRBJ2-1	TGTGCCAGCAGTCATAGCCCAGGGGGGCCAGCCTACAATGAGCAGTTCTTC	CASSHSPGGPAYNEQFF
-	TRBV9	-	TRBJ1-1	TGTGCCAGCAGCGTGGGGAGTCTCACTGAAGCTTTCTTT	CASSVGSLTEAFF
-	TRBV4-1	many	TRBJ1-1	TGCGCCAGCAGCCAAGATTGGGGCAGTGAAGCTTTCTTT	CASSQDWGSEAFF
-	TRBV19	-	TRBJ1-1	TGTGCCAGTAGTATAGGGACAGATATGAACACTGAAGCTTTCTTT	CASSIGTDMNTEAFF
-	TRBV6-2/TRBV6-3	-	TRBJ1-1	TGTGCCAGCAGTTACAGTCGGGGCACGAACACTGAAGCTTTCTTT	CASSYSRGTNTEAFF
TRBD1	TRBV7-2	-	TRBJ2-5	TGTGCCAGCAGCCCGAAGGAAAGACAGGGGAGCCAAGAGACCCAGTACTTC	CASSPKERQGSQETQYF
-	TRBV6-1	-	TRBJ1-2	TGTGCCAGCAGTGAAGCGGTAGGGAACTTTGGCTACACCTTC	CASSEAVGNFGYTF
-	TRBV12-3/TRBV12-4	-	TRBJ2-1	TGTGCCAGCACCCAGCAGTACAATGAGCAGTTCTTC	CASTQQYNEQFF
-	TRBV12-3/TRBV12-4	-	TRBJ1-1	TGTGCCAGCAGCCTTAGGGCAATAAGGGAAGCTTTCTTT	CASSLRAIREAFF
TRBD1	TRBV19	-	TRBJ1-5	TGTGCCAGTAGTGACAGGGAGGATCAGCCCCAGCATTTT	CASSDREDQPQHF
-	TRBV7-8	-	TRBJ1-6	TGTGCCAGCAGCTCGGCAAGCTCCTATAATTCACCCCTCCACTTT	CASSSASSYNSPLHF
TRBD1	TRBV6-5	-	TRBJ1-2	TGTGCCAGTCCGGATCCCAGGGGGCTCGGTGGCTACACCTTC	CASPDPRGLGGYTF
-	TRBV6-5	-	TRBJ2-7	TGTGCCAGCAGTTACAACTTACAGGTCGGATCCTACGAGCAGTACTTC	CASSYNLQVGSYEQYF
TRBD2	TRBV18	once	TRBJ2-2	TGTGCCAGCTCGCGGGAGCCTAGGCCTAACACCGGGGAGCTGTTTTTT	CASSREPRPNTGELFF
TRBD1	TRBV29-1	-	TRBJ1-2	TGCAGCGGAGGGACAGCAGTAAACTATGGCTACACCTTC	CSGGTAVNYGYTF
-	TRBV4-2	-	TRBJ1-2	TGTGCCAGCAGCCAAGAATATTCGGGGGCCGGCTATGGCTACACCTTC	CASSQEYSGAGYGYTF
-	TRBV24-1	-	TRBJ1-1	TGTGCCACCCGGGGTAAACCAAACAATAGAGCTTTCTTT	CATRGKPNNRAFF
-	TRBV20-1	-	TRBJ1-5	TGCAGTGCTAGTCCCAGGAGCAATCAGCCCCAGCATTTT	CSASPRSNQPQHF
TRBD1	TRBV6-4	few	TRBJ1-3	TGTGCCAGCAGTGATTGCGGACAGGGAGGAAACACCATATATTTT	CASSDCGQGGNTIYF